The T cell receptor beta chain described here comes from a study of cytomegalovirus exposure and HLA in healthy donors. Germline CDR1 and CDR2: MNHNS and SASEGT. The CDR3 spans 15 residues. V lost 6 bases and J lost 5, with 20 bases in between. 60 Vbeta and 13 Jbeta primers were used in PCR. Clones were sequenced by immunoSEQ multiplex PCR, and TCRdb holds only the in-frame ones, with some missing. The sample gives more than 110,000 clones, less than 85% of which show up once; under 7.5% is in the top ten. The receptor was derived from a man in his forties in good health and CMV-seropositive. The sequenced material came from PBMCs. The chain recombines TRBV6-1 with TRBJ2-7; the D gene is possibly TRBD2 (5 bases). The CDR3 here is CASRPNGERVNEQYF. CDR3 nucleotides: TGTGCCAGCAGGCCGAATGGGGAGAGGGTGAACGAGCAGTACTTC.